One and the same sample provided the 6 T cell receptor beta chains below, sequenced in a study of siplizumab effects on memory and regulatory T cells. The assay was immunoSEQ multiplex PCR, and TCRdb's table has in-frame clones only and misses some. Among about 110,000 clones listed, about 91% were seen once. Sample: Tregs sorted from blood. These TCRs come from a human donor in good health.

The chain links TRBV6-1 to TRBJ1-1; D gene unclear. Trimming took off 1 base at V and 0 bases at J, with 9 bases between the two ends. CDR3 size: 15 residues. CDR1 and CDR2 (germline): MNHNS, SASEGT. The CDR3 spells CASSEGPGLNTEAFF. The DNA of the CDR3 is TGTGCCAGCAGTGAAGGGCCCGGCCTGAACACTGAAGCTTTCTTT.

The rearrangement uses TRBV9 and TRBJ2-7; TRBD1 might be the D (6 bases). Trimming stripped 2 bases from V and 4 bases from J, with 16 bases between. This CDR3 has 15 residues. Germline CDR1 and CDR2: SGDLS and YYNGEE. DNA of the CDR3: TGTGCCAGCAGCGTGGGGGCGGGCGGCGAATACGAGCAGTACTTC. Amino acids: CASSVGAGGEYEQYF.

The V gene is TRBV19, the J gene TRBJ1-2, with 7 bases that match TRBD1. This CDR3 is built from 14 residues. V was pared by 5 bases and J by 1 base, with 4 bases of the junction left unmatched. Germline lookup yields CDR1 LNHDA and CDR2 SQIVND (reference sequence). CDR3 region: CASSAGQFNYGYTF. CDR3 nucleotides: TGTGCCAGTAGTGCGGGACAGTTTAACTATGGCTACACCTTC.

This chain uses TRBV18 with TRBJ1-1; 10 nucleotides align to TRBD1. J gave up 5 bases and V 6 bases, and 9 bases lay outside the gene matches. Germline V CDR1 and CDR2: KGHSH, LQKENI. This CDR3 has 15 residues. This CDR3 is CASSQLDRGRTEAFF. The CDR3 region has the DNA TGTGCCAGCTCCCAATTGGACAGGGGGAGGACTGAAGCTTTCTTT.

The chain links TRBV27 to TRBJ1-1; 10 bases fit TRBD1. J gave up 3 bases and V 5 bases, and 6 bases lay outside the gene matches. The CDR3 is 15 residues long. Germline loops: CDR1 MNHEY, CDR2 SMNVEV (reference sequence). Here the CDR3 reads CASSRRGTGDTEAFF. For the CDR3, the DNA is TGTGCCAGCAGTCGACGTGGGACAGGGGACACTGAAGCTTTCTTT.

The chain uses TRBV20-1 and TRBJ1-1; D is perhaps TRBD1 (5 bases). CDR3 size: 11 residues. V was cut by 3 bases and J by 6 bases, with 8 bases left in between. Germline V CDR1 and CDR2: DFQATT, SNEGSKA (reference sequence). CDR3 residues: CSARGPPEAFF. DNA for the CDR3: TGCAGTGCTAGGGGGCCCCCTGAAGCTTTCTTT.